This TCR beta chain was sequenced in a study of blood T cell repertoires in COVID-19. Study context: The samples span acute and convalescent COVID-19 from the United States, Italy and Spain.

The protocol was immunoSEQ multiplex PCR, while the TCRdb copy is restricted to in-frame clones and leaves out a portion. The table records 150,000 to 200,000 clones, about 85% of them present only once. The junction had 8 bases not matched to a gene; V was cut back by 4 bases and J by 4 bases. CDR3 length: 17 amino acids. CDR1 is KGHDR and CDR2 is SFDVKD in the germline V gene. This receptor was identified in a woman between 70 and 85 years old with COVID-19, enrolled during active disease. The specimen was peripheral blood. The V gene is TRBV24-1, the J gene TRBJ2-2; TRBD2 aligns across 10 bases. The CDR3 DNA is TGTGCCACCAGTGACGGACTAGCGGCCCTCGGCACCGGGGAGCTGTTTTTT. The encoded protein is CATSDGLAALGTGELFF.